This TCR beta chain was identified during a study of blood T cells in healthy people across ages. Total RNA was isolated from each sample in quantities of at least 6 micrograms. Trimming cost V 5 bases and J 2 bases, with 17 bases left between them. The CDR3 is 17 residues long. Germline V CDR1 and CDR2: SGHRS, YFSETQ. Using a J-beta primer mix together with a sample-barcoded 5' primer, a second PCR was run for roughly 7 to 12 cycles. TCRdb redid the calling of the 5' RACE reads with MiXCR, one entry per CDR3 protein. The sample carries 1.5 million to 2 million distinct CDR3 sequences, around 48% recorded once.

The receptor was derived from a woman between 40 and 55 years old in good health. Source material: blood. The V call is TRBV5-1, the J call TRBJ2-6; the D call may be TRBD1 or TRBD2 (6 bases each). The CDR3 loop reads CASREGGASPGANVLTF. CDR3 bases: TGCGCCAGCAGAGAGGGGGGCGCGAGTCCTGGGGCCAACGTCCTGACTTTC.